Listed here are 25 T cell receptor beta chains from one sample, sequenced in a study of T cell repertoires in cytomegalovirus infection. In TCRdb, the reads were re-called with MiXCR into one record per CDR3 protein. The sample has around 710,000 distinct CDR3 sequences, 25% to 35% seen once. No antigen has been assigned to these receptors. This sample comprised cultured CD8+ T cells from PBMCs, obtained from culture after CMV antigen stimulation. The receptors were gathered from a human donor in good health (CMV status not recorded). Some clones in this sample may be carry-over from other donors' samples.

The chain couples TRBV7-2 to TRBJ2-7, with D possibly matching TRBD2 (6 bases). The V gene's germline CDR1 is SGHTA and CDR2 FQGNSA. The CDR3 has 14 residues. Trimming left V 5 bases short and J 9 bases short, with 20 bases between. CDR3 loop: CASSITKAGPWQYV. CDR3 nucleotide sequence: TGTGCCAGCAGCATCACAAAGGCGGGGCCCTGGCAGTACGTC.

This clonotype came up a few times. J is TRBJ2-1 and V is TRBV7-9, with TRBD1 matching 7 bases. The ends lost 6 bases at V and 7 bases at J; junction bases unmatched: 3. This CDR3 contains 12 residues. The V gene's germline CDR1 is SEHNR and CDR2 FQNEAQ (reference sequence). The CDR3 bases are TGTGCCAGCAGGCACAGGGGAAATGAGCAGTTCTTC. Translation: CASRHRGNEQFF.

The table lists this clonotype with a few counts. This sequence joins TRBV19 and TRBJ1-2; possibly TRBD1 for D (5 bases). The CDR3 has 15 residues. Per the germline V gene, CDR1 is LNHDA and CDR2 is SQIVND (reference sequence). V gave up 5 bases and J gave up 4 bases, with 17 bases separating them. The CDR3 DNA sequence: TGTGCCAGTAGTCCTCTCCTCGACAGAGCCTATGGCTACACCTTC. Translation: CASSPLLDRAYGYTF.

V usage is TRBV6-1 and J usage is TRBJ2-7; 7 positions agree with TRBD1. Germline V lookup: CDR1 MNHNS, CDR2 SASEGT. V dropped 6 bases and J dropped 2; count of bases not matched to a gene: 7. The CDR3 extends over 14 amino acids. CDR3 region: CASRGTAKTYEQYV. The CDR3, as DNA: TGTGCCAGCAGGGGGACAGCGAAAACCTACGAGCAGTACGTC.

This clonotype was found a few times. The chain uses TRBV15 and TRBJ1-2; D uncertain. CDR1 LNHNV and CDR2 YYDKDF come from the germline V gene (reference sequence). The CDR3 runs to 15 residues. V was pared by 0 bases and J by 4 bases, with 12 bases between. In nucleotides, the CDR3 is TGTGCCACCAGCAGAGATTCTGCCGGGGTCTATGGCTACACCTTC. Its protein is CATSRDSAGVYGYTF.

This clonotype has only a few counts. The chain is built from TRBV4-3 and TRBJ1-4; possibly TRBD1 for D (5 bases). The CDR3 extends over 16 amino acids. Per the germline V gene, CDR1 is LGHNA and CDR2 is YSLEER. The V end was cut by 3 bases, the J end by 4 bases, with 15 bases between. The DNA of the CDR3 is TGCGCCAGCAGCCAGAACCCCGGGGGGGGTAATGAAAAACTGTTTTTT. Protein product: CASSQNPGGGNEKLFF.

This clonotype was counted only a few times. The V and J genes are TRBV4-3 and TRBJ1-1; D uncertain. Trimming took off 0 bases at V and 3 bases at J, with 17 bases between the two ends. The CDR3 contains 17 residues. The germline V gene encodes CDR1 LGHNA and CDR2 YSLEER. Written as DNA, the CDR3 is TGCGCCAGCAGCCAAGATTGGATGGTCACAAGGTACACTGAAGCTTTCTTT. This encodes CASSQDWMVTRYTEAFF.

The chain carries TRBV6-8 and TRBJ2-1; D remains ambiguous. The V end lost 2 bases, the J end lost 9 bases, and 14 bases lay between the germline ends. Germline V gene data show CDR1 as MNHGY and CDR2 as SAAAGT. The length of the CDR3 is 14 residues. The CDR3 spells CASSYGIGSSEQFF. In DNA form, the CDR3 reads TGTGCCAGCAGTTACGGGATAGGGTCGAGTGAGCAGTTCTTC.

This clonotype was counted ten times or more. The V and J genes are TRBV7-6 and TRBJ2-5; TRBD2 agrees at 14 bases. CDR1 is SGHVS, CDR2 FNYEAQ, per germline. The J segment lost 3 bases and the V segment lost 5 bases, leaving 11 bases of the junction unmatched. This CDR3 is 18 amino acids long. CDR3 DNA: TGTGCCAGCAGCCCGCGACTAGCGGGGGGGCCGGGGGAAGAGACCCAGTACTTC. Residues: CASSPRLAGGPGEETQYF.

V and J are TRBV11-3 and TRBJ2-1, with D possibly matching TRBD1 (5 bases). The CDR3 totals 14 residues. Germline V gives CDR1 SGHNT, CDR2 YENEEA. V lost 2 bases, J lost 6 bases, and 11 bases lay in between. The CDR3 coding sequence is TGTGCCAGCAGCTTAACCGTCGACAGCAATGAGCAGTTCTTC. It is translated as CASSLTVDSNEQFF.

In nucleotides, the CDR3 is TGTGCCAGCAGCTTAGAGACTAGCGGGGGGTCCTACGAGCAGTACTTC. Translated: CASSLETSGGSYEQYF. The chain has TRBV7-6 and TRBJ2-7; 13 bases agree with TRBD2. The CDR3 is 16 amino acids. CDR1 and CDR2 (germline): SGHVS, FNYEAQ. Losses at the gene ends were 1 base for V and 1 base for J; bases not matched to a gene: 1.

Here the CDR3 reads CASSPRQGGTYNEQFF. In nucleotides, the CDR3 is TGTGCCAGCAGCCCCCGACAGGGTGGGACCTACAATGAGCAGTTCTTC. The chain employs TRBV7-9 and TRBJ2-1; 7 bases are shared with TRBD1. The germline V gene has CDR1 SEHNR and CDR2 FQNEAQ (reference sequence). J was trimmed by 2 bases and V by 5 bases; bases with no gene match: 9. This CDR3 is 16 amino acids long.

This chain links TRBV12-3 or TRBV12-4 with TRBJ2-7, with 11 positions matching TRBD2. V was pared by 5 bases and J by 4 bases, with 7 bases of the junction left unmatched. The CDR3 totals 15 residues. DNA for the CDR3: TGTGCCAGCAGTCGCCCGACTAGCGGGATGTACGAGCAGTACTTC. Its protein is CASSRPTSGMYEQYF.

Only a few counts were recorded for this clonotype. The CDR3 region has the DNA TGCGCCAGCAGCTCGGGACAGGGCCCGAATCAGCCCCAGCATTTT. Residues: CASSSGQGPNQPQHF. V gene TRBV4-1 combines with J gene TRBJ1-5; 9 bases are shared with TRBD1. Germline CDR1 MGHRA, CDR2 YSYEKL. The V segment lost 5 bases and the J segment 4 bases; nucleotides outside the gene matches: 6. The CDR3 sequence is 15 residues long.

The chain employs TRBV6-1 and TRBJ2-3; possibly TRBD1 for D (6 bases). The V and J ends lost 2 bases and 2 bases respectively, with 29 bases between them. This CDR3 has 21 amino acids. CDR1 is MNHNS, CDR2 SASEGT, per germline. The CDR3 spells CASSESRFAFYRVPFTDTQYF. DNA of the CDR3: TGTGCCAGCAGTGAATCCAGGTTTGCATTCTACAGGGTTCCTTTCACAGATACGCAGTATTTT.

This clonotype was counted many times. DNA of the CDR3: TGTGCCAGCAGTTTATATGGCGGGGAGGGGTACACCGGGGAGCTGTTTTTT. This codes for CASSLYGGEGYTGELFF. The chain is built from TRBV28 and TRBJ2-2; 7 nucleotides align to TRBD2. The germline gives CDR1 MDHEN, CDR2 SYDVKM. Trimming removed 1 base from V and 3 bases from J; junction bases left unmatched: 8. This CDR3 comprises 17 residues.

There are many counts of this clonotype. The V call is TRBV7-2, the J call TRBJ1-5; 7 bases match TRBD1. The ends lost 6 bases at V and 4 bases at J; junction bases unmatched: 9. Germline CDR1 and CDR2: SGHTA and FQGNSA. CDR3 length: 15 amino acids. For the CDR3, the DNA is TGTGCCAGCAGTTCAACGACAGGGTGGAATCAGCCCCAGCATTTT. The encoded protein is CASSSTTGWNQPQHF.

The chain joins TRBV24-1 to TRBJ2-3, with 10 positions matching TRBD2. CDR3 length equals 15 residues. J was trimmed by 4 bases and V by 4 bases; bases with no gene match: 4. Per the germline V gene, CDR1 is KGHDR and CDR2 is SFDVKD. CDR3 amino acids: CATSEERGGSDTQYF. The CDR3 bases are TGTGCCACCAGTGAGGAGCGGGGGGGCTCAGATACGCAGTATTTT.

The chain couples TRBV7-9 to TRBJ2-5; D unresolved. With 2 bases removed from V and 3 bases from J, the gap between germline ends came to 10 bases. This CDR3 spans 14 amino acids. Germline values: CDR1 SEHNR, CDR2 FQNEAQ (reference sequence). The CDR3 loop is CASSLPLAEETQYF. CDR3 coding DNA: TGTGCCAGCAGCTTACCCTTGGCCGAAGAGACCCAGTACTTC.

The chain links TRBV4-1 to TRBJ1-1, with 7 bases lining up with TRBD1. The J segment lost 4 bases and the V segment lost 4 bases, leaving 6 bases of the junction unmatched. The germline V gene encodes CDR1 MGHRA and CDR2 YSYEKL. This CDR3 is 14 amino acids long. The CDR3 DNA sequence: TGCGCCAGCAGCCTTCAAACAGGGGTCACTGAAGCTTTCTTT. This codes for CASSLQTGVTEAFF.

This clonotype was observed a few times. The CDR3 DNA reads as TGTGCCAGCAACCCTAGGACTAGCGGGGGGGCCAACACCGGGGAGCTGTTTTTT. It codes for CASNPRTSGGANTGELFF. The chain employs TRBV6-6 and TRBJ2-2; TRBD2 agrees at 15 bases. The CDR3 is made up of 18 amino acids. Trimming took 7 bases from V and 2 from J; bases not matched to a gene: 8. CDR1 and CDR2 from the germline V gene are MNHNY and SVGAGI (reference sequence).

V and J are TRBV7-3 and TRBJ2-2; 9 bases agree with TRBD1. The CDR3 sequence is 16 residues long. The germline gives CDR1 SGHTA, CDR2 FQGTGA. Trimming removed 4 bases from V and 6 bases from J; junction bases left unmatched: 9. Written as DNA, the CDR3 is TGTGCCAGCAGCTCGCCGGGACAGGGAGAGGCCGGGGAGCTGTTTTTT. This translates into CASSSPGQGEAGELFF.

V is TRBV6-2 or TRBV6-3 and J is TRBJ2-7, with D perhaps given as TRBD1 or TRBD2 (5 bases each). V lost 5 bases and J lost 6, with 26 bases in between. Looked up from germline, CDR1 is MNHEY and CDR2 is SVGEGT. The CDR3 runs to 17 residues. The CDR3 coding sequence is TGTGCCAGCAGTCAGGACGACGAGGGGTCAACCCTTTGCGAGCAGTACGTC. The encoded protein is CASSQDDEGSTLCEQYV.

The rearrangement uses TRBV6-6 and TRBJ1-5; D perhaps matches TRBD1 (6 bases). The V gene lost 6 bases and the J gene lost 0 bases, with 9 bases spanning the gap. Germline V gene sequence: CDR1 MNHNY, CDR2 SVGAGI (reference sequence). CDR3 length: 14 residues. As DNA, the CDR3 is TGTGCCAGCAGCGACAGGTATAGCAATCAGCCCCAGCATTTT. Protein sequence: CASSDRYSNQPQHF.

This chain links TRBV6-5 with TRBJ1-6; D gene uncertain. V lost 0 bases, J lost 2 bases, and 11 bases lay in between. CDR1 is MNHEY, CDR2 SVGAGI, per germline. The CDR3 runs to 17 residues. In nucleotides, the CDR3 is TGTGCCAGCAGTTACTCGACATCCTCCGCCTATAATTCACCCCTCCACTTT. The encoded protein is CASSYSTSSAYNSPLHF.